This T cell receptor (beta chain) appears in the sequencing data of a study of identical twins. Study observations and caveats: The more abundant beta clonotypes in cord blood had fewer insertions, and memory repertoires did not show this. Out-of-frame alpha sequences that twins shared showed excess low generation probability.

TCRdb itself ran the 5' RACE reads through MiXCR, one entry per CDR3 protein. The table lists about 700,000 distinct CDR3 sequences, around 8.6% of them singletons, with more than 0.75% in the top ten. Points on this clonotype: Its antigen is not known.

The CDR3 contains 16 residues. Germline values: CDR1 MNHEY, CDR2 SVGAGI. V gave up 4 bases and J gave up 1 base, with 13 bases separating them. Another study also made use of these data, one on yellow fever vaccine responses in identical twins.

The TCR originated in a woman younger than 30 in good health. The chain carries TRBV6-5 and TRBJ2-2, with D possibly called TRBD1 or TRBD2 (6 bases each). The sequencing input was PBMCs. CDR3 region: CASSSGAALNTGELFF. The CDR3 nucleotides are TGTGCCAGCAGTTCGGGGGCAGCGTTGAACACCGGGGAGCTGTTTTTT.